This TCR beta chain appears in the sequencing data of a study of OX40 agonist ivuxolimab in advanced cancers. Study at large: Patients received intravenous ivuxolimab every 2 weeks at 0.01 to 10 mg/kg. One hepatocellular carcinoma and a couple of cutaneous melanoma patients partially responded. Overall study results and limits: In the 0.1 to 3.0 mg/kg range, CD4+ and CD8+ blood T cells had expanded clonally by week 6.

Comments on this clone: Its target is unknown.

TCRdb's copy holds only in-frame clones and misses some; the assay was immunoSEQ multiplex PCR. This table holds under 80,000 clones, just over 85% found once. The clonotype was recovered from an adult with an advanced solid tumor such as melanoma, head and neck, liver or kidney cancer. This sample comprised CD4+ or CD8+ T cells sorted from blood, obtained in a trial of the OX40 agonist ivuxolimab.

This chain's CDR3 is CASSRLAGGENIQYF. For the CDR3, the DNA is TGTGCCAGCAGCCGACTAGCGGGAGGTGAGAACATTCAGTACTTC. The V and J genes are TRBV5-4 and TRBJ2-4; TRBD2 agrees at 13 bases. The CDR3 has 15 amino acids. The V segment lost 4 bases and the J segment 7 bases; nucleotides outside the gene matches: 5. CDR1 and CDR2 from the germline V gene are SGHNT and YYREEE (reference sequence).